This T cell receptor beta chain was identified during a study of T-cell reconstitution after alpha-beta-depleted transplantation in children. Germline V gene lookup returns CDR1 DFQATT and CDR2 SNEGSKA (reference sequence). CDR3 length: 14 amino acids. Trimming removed 0 bases at V and 1 base at J, with 10 bases between. Study conclusions and caveats: One year post-transplant, T-cell counts and diversity were largely derived from T cells produced anew. The high TCRbeta diversity at day 60 in some patients came from surviving recipient T cells and thymic progenitors. Expanded graft clones, several hundred of them, were reportedly the source of alpha-beta T cells about two months after transplant.

Unique molecular identifiers were incorporated when the TCRbeta library was constructed. Via MiXCR, TCRdb re-called the PCR reads, giving one row per CDR3 protein. The sample has around 960,000 distinct CDR3 sequences; under 30% are singletons. This clonotype was detected only a few times. Antigen specificity is unknown. The chain carries TRBV20-1 and TRBJ2-7, with unresolved D. Sequences were derived from PBMCs, mostly from graft donor cells, sampled 360 days after TCRalphabeta/CD19-depleted stem cell transplant. The origin of this receptor is a boy in the first two years of life who had a stem cell transplant for SCID, so the T cells may come from the graft donor. CDR3 bases: TGCAGTGCTAGAGATCCCACCTCTTCCTACGAGCAGTACTTC. This translates into CSARDPTSSYEQYF.